A selection of T cell receptor beta chains follows, all from one sample in a study of CD8 T cells in Susac syndrome. Each CDR3 protein gets one entry after TCRdb re-called the immunoSEQ multiplex PCR reads with MiXCR. Of 80,000 or so distinct CDR3 sequences detected, approximately 94% appear once; the ten largest clones hold around 0.25%. The source material was CD8+ T cells from PBMCs. Receptor source: a human donor in good health. Both conserved end residues are part of each CDR3. The D gene is left open where the match is weak. Part of the rows lack a size; the others show once, few, many or a class for expanded clones.

J: TRBJ2-1
V: TRBV29-1
size: NA
D: TRBD2
DNA: TGCAGCGTTTGGACTAGCGGGAGGTGGGTTGAGCAGTTCTTC
CDR3: CSVWTSGRWVEQFF

J: TRBJ2-1
V: TRBV28
size: NA
D: TRBD2
DNA: TGTGCCAGCAGTTTACCCTACTGGACTAGCGGCGAGAGGAGCTCCTACAATGAGCAGTTCTTC
CDR3: CASSLPYWTSGERSSYNEQFF

J: TRBJ2-1
V: TRBV5-4
size: NA
D: NA
DNA: TGTGCCAGCAGCTGGGTAGGGGCGCGGGTGGGTGCCAATGAGCAGTTCTTC
CDR3: CASSWVGARVGANEQFF

J: TRBJ2-1
V: TRBV4-1
size: NA
D: NA
DNA: TGCGCCAGCAGCCAAGGAGCGGGTCGTGAGCAGTTCTTC
CDR3: CASSQGAGREQFF

J: TRBJ1-3
V: TRBV9
size: NA
D: TRBD1
DNA: TGTGCCAGCAGCTCCCGACAGGGGCCTGGAAACACCATATATTTT
CDR3: CASSSRQGPGNTIYF

J: TRBJ2-1
V: TRBV7-2
size: few
D: NA
DNA: TGTGCCAGCAGCTTAGTTCCCAGCATTGAGCAGTTCTTC
CDR3: CASSLVPSIEQFF

J: TRBJ2-7
V: TRBV19
size: NA
D: NA
DNA: TGTGCCAGTAGTATATCCGGACACTCCTACGAGCAGTACTTC
CDR3: CASSISGHSYEQYF

J: TRBJ2-3
V: TRBV24-1
size: NA
D: NA
DNA: TGTGCCACCGGGGGACCGGGAACAGATACGCAGTATTTT
CDR3: CATGGPGTDTQYF

J: TRBJ1-1
V: TRBV6-2/TRBV6-3
size: NA
D: TRBD1
DNA: TGTGCCAGCAGACTCCCCCGGGACAGGAGGGCTGAAGCTTTCTTT
CDR3: CASRLPRDRRAEAFF

J: TRBJ1-5
V: TRBV6-4
size: NA
D: TRBD1
DNA: TGTGCCAGCAGTGACTCAGGGGGCAGCAATCAGCCCCAGCATTTT
CDR3: CASSDSGGSNQPQHF

J: TRBJ1-2
V: TRBV14
size: NA
D: NA
DNA: TGTGCCAGCAGCCGGCCATTGGCTCCTAACTATGGCTACACCTTC
CDR3: CASSRPLAPNYGYTF

J: TRBJ1-1
V: TRBV5-4
size: NA
D: NA
DNA: TGTGCCAGCAGTTGGGAGGCGAACACTGAAGCTTTCTTT
CDR3: CASSWEANTEAFF

J: TRBJ2-1
V: TRBV27
size: NA
D: NA
DNA: TGTGCCAGCAGCCCAGAAATCTTCGGCAATGAGCAGTTCTTC
CDR3: CASSPEIFGNEQFF

J: TRBJ2-2
V: TRBV15
size: once
D: TRBD1
DNA: TGTGCCACCTCCGGGACAGGGGGCCTCACCGGGGAGCTGTTTTTT
CDR3: CATSGTGGLTGELFF

J: TRBJ1-2
V: TRBV4-3
size: NA
D: NA
DNA: TGCGCCAGCAGCCAAGATTCGGGCAGGGCCAACTATGGCTACACCTTC
CDR3: CASSQDSGRANYGYTF

J: TRBJ2-1
V: TRBV28
size: NA
D: TRBD2
DNA: TGTGCCAGCAGGACCACTAGCGGAGGGGGGGATGAGCAGTTCTTC
CDR3: CASRTTSGGGDEQFF

J: TRBJ1-5
V: TRBV29-1
size: NA
D: NA
DNA: TGCAGCGTTGGTGCAGGGTTCAATCAGCCCCAGCATTTT
CDR3: CSVGAGFNQPQHF

J: TRBJ1-5
V: TRBV15
size: NA
D: TRBD1
DNA: TGTGCCACCAGTTTAAGACAGGGGAATCAGCCCCAGCATTTT
CDR3: CATSLRQGNQPQHF

J: TRBJ2-7
V: TRBV20-1
size: NA
D: NA
DNA: TGCAGTGCTAGGAACAGGATTCTAAGCTCCTACGAGCAGTACTTC
CDR3: CSARNRILSSYEQYF

J: TRBJ1-1
V: TRBV12-3/TRBV12-4
size: NA
D: NA
DNA: TGTGCCAGCCCTTCGGGGACTGAAGCTTTCTTT
CDR3: CASPSGTEAFF

J: TRBJ1-2
V: TRBV12-3/TRBV12-4
size: NA
D: NA
DNA: TGTGCCAGCAGTTTATGGGGGTCTGGCTACACCTTC
CDR3: CASSLWGSGYTF

J: TRBJ1-2
V: TRBV9
size: NA
D: NA
DNA: TGTGCCAGCAGCGTAGGAGGGGGGATTTATGGCTACACCTTC
CDR3: CASSVGGGIYGYTF

J: TRBJ2-1
V: TRBV9
size: NA
D: NA
DNA: TGTGCCAGCAGCGTAGACCTTTCTGGCTCCTACAATGAGCAGTTCTTC
CDR3: CASSVDLSGSYNEQFF

J: TRBJ2-1
V: TRBV9
size: NA
D: NA
DNA: TGTGCCAGCAGCCCTACGGGAACTAGCTCCTACAATGAGCAGTTCTTC
CDR3: CASSPTGTSSYNEQFF

J: TRBJ1-5
V: TRBV12-3/TRBV12-4
size: once
D: NA
DNA: TGTGCCAGCAGCCACCCGGGAGAGCCCCAGCATTTT
CDR3: CASSHPGEPQHF

J: TRBJ2-1
V: TRBV27
size: NA
D: TRBD1
DNA: TGTGCCAGCAGTCCGGGACAGGCGAATGAGCAGTTCTTC
CDR3: CASSPGQANEQFF

J: TRBJ2-4
V: TRBV7-8
size: NA
D: TRBD1
DNA: TGTGCCAGCAGCTTAGGACATCCGGGACAGGGTAAAAACATTCAGTACTTC
CDR3: CASSLGHPGQGKNIQYF

J: TRBJ2-2
V: TRBV29-1
size: NA
D: NA
DNA: TGCAGCTCCCGGGTGGCCGGGGAGCTGTTTTTT
CDR3: CSSRVAGELFF

J: TRBJ2-3
V: TRBV4-1
size: NA
D: NA
DNA: TGCGCCAGCAGCGTAAGAGGGGGCGGGAGATTCACAGATACGCAGTATTTT
CDR3: CASSVRGGGRFTDTQYF

J: TRBJ2-6
V: TRBV30
size: NA
D: NA
DNA: TGTGCCTGGAGTAGAGAGGCCAACGTCCTGACTTTC
CDR3: CAWSREANVLTF

J: TRBJ1-2
V: TRBV9
size: NA
D: TRBD1
DNA: TGTGCCAGCAGCGCGAAACAGGGGGCGACTGGCGACTATGGCTACACCTTC
CDR3: CASSAKQGATGDYGYTF

J: TRBJ1-1
V: TRBV7-8
size: NA
D: NA
DNA: TGTGCCAGCAGCTTAGAAGTTATCAGGGTGGGGAACACTGAAGCTTTCTTT
CDR3: CASSLEVIRVGNTEAFF

J: TRBJ2-3
V: TRBV7-9
size: NA
D: NA
DNA: TGTGCCAGCAGCCTGAGGGCGGATACGCAGTATTTT
CDR3: CASSLRADTQYF

J: TRBJ1-5
V: TRBV28
size: NA
D: NA
DNA: TGTGCCAGCAGTCCCCCAAACGGGGTCCAGCCCCAGCATTTT
CDR3: CASSPPNGVQPQHF

J: TRBJ2-3
V: TRBV5-4
size: NA
D: NA
DNA: TGTGCCAGCAGCCCCCGGGGACAGCGGGGGTCTATCGGCACAGATACGCAGTATTTT
CDR3: CASSPRGQRGSIGTDTQYF

J: TRBJ2-7
V: TRBV15
size: NA
D: NA
DNA: TGTGCCACCAGCAGAGGGGTACAGGGAACGGTCTACGAGCAGTACTTC
CDR3: CATSRGVQGTVYEQYF

J: TRBJ2-3
V: TRBV27
size: NA
D: NA
DNA: TGTGCCAGCACCTCGAAGAGGGGGAGCACAGATACGCAGTATTTT
CDR3: CASTSKRGSTDTQYF

J: TRBJ1-1
V: TRBV4-1
size: NA
D: NA
DNA: TGCGCCAGCAGCCGCGCCGACAGTGACACTGAAGCTTTCTTT
CDR3: CASSRADSDTEAFF

J: TRBJ2-3
V: TRBV24-1
size: NA
D: NA
DNA: TGTGCCACCAGTGACTCCCTGATCTCGGACACTAGCACAGATACGCAGTATTTT
CDR3: CATSDSLISDTSTDTQYF

J: TRBJ2-3
V: TRBV6-1
size: NA
D: TRBD1
DNA: TGTGCCAGCACCCTAGGGACAGGGCACACAGATACGCAGTATTTT
CDR3: CASTLGTGHTDTQYF

J: TRBJ2-2
V: TRBV9
size: NA
D: NA
DNA: TGTGCCAGCAGCGTCAACCGGGACACGAACACCGGGGAGCTGTTTTTT
CDR3: CASSVNRDTNTGELFF

J: TRBJ1-1
V: TRBV29-1
size: NA
D: NA
DNA: TGCAGCACCCAGGGTGGGTGGTACACTGAAGCTTTCTTT
CDR3: CSTQGGWYTEAFF

J: TRBJ2-1
V: TRBV12-3/TRBV12-4
size: once
D: NA
DNA: TGTGCCAGCAGTTTAACCCCAGGTGGGAATGAGCAGTTCTTC
CDR3: CASSLTPGGNEQFF